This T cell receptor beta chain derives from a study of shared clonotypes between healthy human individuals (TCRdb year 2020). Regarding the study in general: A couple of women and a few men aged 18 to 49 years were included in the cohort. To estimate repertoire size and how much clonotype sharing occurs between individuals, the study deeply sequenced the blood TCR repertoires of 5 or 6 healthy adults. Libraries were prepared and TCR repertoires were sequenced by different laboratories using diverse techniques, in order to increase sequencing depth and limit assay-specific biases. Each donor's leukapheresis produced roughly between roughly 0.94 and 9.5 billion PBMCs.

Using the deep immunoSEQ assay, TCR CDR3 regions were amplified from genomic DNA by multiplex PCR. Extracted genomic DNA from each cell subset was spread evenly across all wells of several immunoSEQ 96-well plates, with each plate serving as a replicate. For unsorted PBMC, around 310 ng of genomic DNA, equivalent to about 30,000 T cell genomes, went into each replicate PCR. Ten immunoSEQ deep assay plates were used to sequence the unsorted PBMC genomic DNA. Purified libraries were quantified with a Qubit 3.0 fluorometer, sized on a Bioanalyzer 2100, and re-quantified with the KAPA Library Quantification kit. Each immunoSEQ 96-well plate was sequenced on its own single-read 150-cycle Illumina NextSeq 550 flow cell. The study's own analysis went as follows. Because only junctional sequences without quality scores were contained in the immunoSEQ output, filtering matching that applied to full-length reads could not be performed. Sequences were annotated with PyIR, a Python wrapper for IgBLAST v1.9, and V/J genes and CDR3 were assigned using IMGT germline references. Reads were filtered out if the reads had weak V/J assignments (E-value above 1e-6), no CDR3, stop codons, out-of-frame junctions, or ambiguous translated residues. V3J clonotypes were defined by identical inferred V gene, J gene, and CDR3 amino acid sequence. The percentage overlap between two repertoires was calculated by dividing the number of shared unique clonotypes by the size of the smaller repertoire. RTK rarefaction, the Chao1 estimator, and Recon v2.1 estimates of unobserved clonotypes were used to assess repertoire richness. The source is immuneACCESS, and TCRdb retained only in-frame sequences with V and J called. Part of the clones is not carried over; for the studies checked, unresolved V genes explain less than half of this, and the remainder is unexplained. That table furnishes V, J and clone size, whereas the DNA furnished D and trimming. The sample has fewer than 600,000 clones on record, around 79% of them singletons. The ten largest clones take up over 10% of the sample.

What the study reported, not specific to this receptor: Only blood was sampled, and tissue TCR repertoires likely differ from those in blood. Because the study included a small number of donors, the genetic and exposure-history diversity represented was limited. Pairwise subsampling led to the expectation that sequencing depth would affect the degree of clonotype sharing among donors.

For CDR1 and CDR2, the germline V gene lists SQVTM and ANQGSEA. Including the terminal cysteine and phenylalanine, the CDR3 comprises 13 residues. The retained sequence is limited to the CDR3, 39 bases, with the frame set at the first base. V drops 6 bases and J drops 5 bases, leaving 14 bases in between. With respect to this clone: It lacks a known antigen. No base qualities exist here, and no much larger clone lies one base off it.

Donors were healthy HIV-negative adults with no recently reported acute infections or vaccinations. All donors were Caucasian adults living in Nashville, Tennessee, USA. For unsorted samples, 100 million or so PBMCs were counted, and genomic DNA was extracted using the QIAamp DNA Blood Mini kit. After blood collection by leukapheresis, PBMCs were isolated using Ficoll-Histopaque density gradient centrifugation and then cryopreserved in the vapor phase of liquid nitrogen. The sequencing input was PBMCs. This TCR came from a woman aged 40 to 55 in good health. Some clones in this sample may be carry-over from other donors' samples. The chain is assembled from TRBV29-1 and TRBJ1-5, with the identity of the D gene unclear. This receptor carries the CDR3 CSVEDGRDQPQHF. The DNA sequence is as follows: TGCAGCGTCGAGGACGGCCGGGATCAGCCCCAGCATTTT.